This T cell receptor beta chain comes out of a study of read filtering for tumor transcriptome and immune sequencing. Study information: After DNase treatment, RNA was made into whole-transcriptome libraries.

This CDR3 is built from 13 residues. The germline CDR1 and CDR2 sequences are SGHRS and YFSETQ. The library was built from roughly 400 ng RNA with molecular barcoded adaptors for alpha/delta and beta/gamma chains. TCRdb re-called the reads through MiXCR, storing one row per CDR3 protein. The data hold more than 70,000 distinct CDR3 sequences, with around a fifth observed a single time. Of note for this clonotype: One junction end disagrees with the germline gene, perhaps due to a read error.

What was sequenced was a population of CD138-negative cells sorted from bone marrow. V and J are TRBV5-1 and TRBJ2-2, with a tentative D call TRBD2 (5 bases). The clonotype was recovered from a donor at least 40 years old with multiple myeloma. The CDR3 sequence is CASSWENTGERFF. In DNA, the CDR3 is TGCGCCAGCAGCTGGGAGAACACCGGGGAGCGGTTTTTT.